Listed below are T cell receptor beta chains from one sample, sequenced in a study of cytomegalovirus exposure and HLA in healthy donors. Here immunoSEQ multiplex PCR was the method, and the copy in TCRdb shows in-frame clones only, minus some. The sample consists of approximately 210,000 clones, approximately 86% of them appearing once. Sample: PBMCs. The receptor set was obtained from a woman aged 18 to 35 in good health and CMV-seronegative. Both conserved end residues are part of each CDR3. The D gene is left open where the match is weak. Size values are once, few and many counts, or a class for expanded clones, and some rows have none.

j_call,v_call,d_call,clone_size,cdr3_nt,cdr3_aa
TRBJ2-1,TRBV5-4,TRBD2,.,TGTGCCAGCAGCTTGGATGCCGCGGGGGGACGTGAGCAGTTCTTC,CASSLDAAGGREQFF
TRBJ1-6,TRBV27,TRBD1,once,TGTGCCAGCAGTCCTGGGACAGCGAATTCACCCCTCCACTTT,CASSPGTANSPLHF
TRBJ1-2,TRBV6-5,.,.,TGTGCCAGCAGTTACTCGATCCAGGGCGCGAACTATGGCTACACCTTC,CASSYSIQGANYGYTF
TRBJ2-3,TRBV27,.,.,TGTGCCAGCAGTTTATTGGGCAGGGAAGGCACAGATACGCAGTATTTT,CASSLLGREGTDTQYF
TRBJ2-3,TRBV6-5,.,.,TGTGCCAGCAGTTCCGATGGGCATTCTAGCACAGATACGCAGTATTTT,CASSSDGHSSTDTQYF
TRBJ2-5,TRBV6-5,.,few,TGTGCCAGCAGTTACGATCGAGGTAGTGAGACCCAGTACTTC,CASSYDRGSETQYF
TRBJ2-7,TRBV4-2,.,.,TGTGCCAGCAGCCAAGCCGGGGATACGGACAGTTACTACGAGCAGTACTTC,CASSQAGDTDSYYEQYF
TRBJ2-7,TRBV9,TRBD2,.,TGTGCCAGCAGCGTAGAAGGAAGGGAGGGCTACGAGCAGTACTTC,CASSVEGREGYEQYF
TRBJ2-7,TRBV18,.,.,TGTGCCAGCTCACCACCGGGGGGCTACGAGCAGTACTTC,CASSPPGGYEQYF
TRBJ2-2,TRBV6-4,TRBD1,.,TGTGCCAGCAGTGCAAATAGGGACAGCCGAGAGCTGTTTTTT,CASSANRDSRELFF
TRBJ2-7,TRBV5-1,TRBD1,.,TGCGCCAGCAGCTTGGCGGGACAGGGGATCTACGAGCAGTACTTC,CASSLAGQGIYEQYF
TRBJ1-3,TRBV7-9,.,.,TGTGCCAGCAGCTGGACAGCCTCTGGAAACACCATATATTTT,CASSWTASGNTIYF
TRBJ2-2,TRBV7-2,TRBD2,.,TGTGCCAGCAGCTCAGCGTCCGGGACTAGCGGGAGTCAGGACACCGGGGAGCTGTTTTTT,CASSSASGTSGSQDTGELFF
TRBJ1-1,TRBV10-3,.,.,TGTGCCATCAGTGCGCTCAGGGGCGGAGGGAACACTGAAGCTTTCTTT,CAISALRGGGNTEAFF
TRBJ2-3,TRBV19,TRBD1,.,TGTGCCAGTAGTGCGCGGACAGGGGGAGCGACGCAGTATTTT,CASSARTGGATQYF
TRBJ1-3,TRBV19,.,.,TGTGCCAGTAGAAAAGGAGTTTCTGGAAACACCATATATTTT,CASRKGVSGNTIYF
TRBJ1-1,TRBV28,TRBD1,many,TGTGCCAGCAGTCGGCACGACAGGGGCGCTGAAGCTTTCTTT,CASSRHDRGAEAFF
TRBJ2-1,TRBV4-3,.,.,TGCGCCAGCAGCCGCGGACTTCCTTCTTACAATGAGCAGTTCTTC,CASSRGLPSYNEQFF
TRBJ2-5,TRBV7-9,TRBD1,.,TGTGCCAGCAGCTACCTAGGGACAGGGGGAGAAGAGACCCAGTACTTC,CASSYLGTGGEETQYF
TRBJ1-2,TRBV5-6,TRBD1,.,TGTGCCAGCAGCTTGATAGGGGGCGAAGGCTACACCTTC,CASSLIGGEGYTF
TRBJ2-1,TRBV6-5,.,.,TGTGCCAGCAGTTACGGGCAGCGGTACAATGAGCAGTTCTTC,CASSYGQRYNEQFF
TRBJ1-5,TRBV6-5,.,.,TGTGCCAGCAGTTACGGGCCTTCCAGTCAGCCCCAGCATTTT,CASSYGPSSQPQHF
TRBJ1-5,TRBV7-2,TRBD1,.,TGTGCCAGCAGCCCCTGGACAGGGCCCAATCAGCCCCAGCATTTT,CASSPWTGPNQPQHF
TRBJ2-3,TRBV5-1,.,.,TGCGCCAGCAGCTTGGAGGACGGACTTGAGCGGTCAGATACGCAGTATTTT,CASSLEDGLERSDTQYF
TRBJ2-7,TRBV18,TRBD1,.,TGTGCCAGCTCATTTACGAGGGGGCTCCACGAGCAGTACTTC,CASSFTRGLHEQYF